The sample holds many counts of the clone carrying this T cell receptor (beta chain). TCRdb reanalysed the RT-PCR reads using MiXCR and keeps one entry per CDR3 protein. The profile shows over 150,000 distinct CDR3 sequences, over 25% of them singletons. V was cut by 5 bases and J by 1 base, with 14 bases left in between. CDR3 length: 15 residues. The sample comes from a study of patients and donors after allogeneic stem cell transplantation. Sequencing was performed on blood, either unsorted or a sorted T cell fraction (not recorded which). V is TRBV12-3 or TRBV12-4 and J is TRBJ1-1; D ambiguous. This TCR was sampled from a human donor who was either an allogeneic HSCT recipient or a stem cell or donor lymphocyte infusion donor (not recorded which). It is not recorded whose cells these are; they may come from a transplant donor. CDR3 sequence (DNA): TGTGCCAGCAGTCCCCCTAGGGCAGGGAACACTGAAGCTTTCTTT. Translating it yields CASSPPRAGNTEAFF.